The 14 T cell receptor beta chains below come from one sample, sequenced in a study of cytomegalovirus exposure and HLA in healthy donors. The PCR made use of 60 Vbeta and 13 Jbeta primers. Assay: immunoSEQ multiplex PCR; the TCRdb copy retains only in-frame clones and omits some. The data show over 90,000 clones, and the top ten clones hold less than 4.5%. The material sequenced was PBMCs. The receptors shown here come from a man aged 35-49 years in good health and CMV-seronegative.

The gene calls are TRBV11-2 and TRBJ2-3; TRBD2 aligns across 7 bases. Germline assignment: CDR1 SGHAT and CDR2 FQNNGV. The CDR3 spans 17 residues. Trimming cost V 5 bases and J 2 bases; bases outside gene matches: 13. The DNA for the CDR3 is TGTGCCAGCAGCCTGTGGCTCGGCGGGGGAATCACAGATACGCAGTATTTT. It codes for CASSLWLGGGITDTQYF.

The chain has TRBV6-1 and TRBJ1-3; D unresolved. The CDR3 extends over 18 amino acids. V shed 0 bases and J shed 0 bases, with 15 bases lying between them. CDR1 MNHNS and CDR2 SASEGT come from the germline V gene. For the CDR3, the DNA is TGTGCCAGCAGTGAAGCGCGCCAGGTGTACCTCTCTGGAAACACCATATATTTT. Its translation: CASSEARQVYLSGNTIYF.

V and J are TRBV4-3 and TRBJ2-5; TRBD2 aligns across 14 bases. Germline V gives CDR1 LGHNA, CDR2 YSLEER. V was clipped by 3 bases and J by 5 bases; unmatched bases: 5. The length of the CDR3 is 16 residues. The CDR3 reads CASSQMGLAGVETQYF. The CDR3 nucleotides are TGCGCCAGCAGCCAGATGGGACTAGCGGGAGTGGAGACCCAGTACTTC.

This chain links TRBV7-2 with TRBJ2-3, with D tentatively TRBD2 (6 bases). The V gene lost 6 bases and the J gene lost 2 bases, with 12 bases spanning the gap. This CDR3 spans 14 amino acids. The germline V gene has CDR1 SGHTA and CDR2 FQGNSA. CDR3 DNA: TGTGCCAGCAGTCGGGACTGGTTCACAGATACGCAGTATTTT. Its translation: CASSRDWFTDTQYF.

This rearrangement joins TRBV5-3 to TRBJ1-4; D possibly corresponds to TRBD1 (5 bases). TRBV5-3 is an ORF; its function is uncertain. The V and J ends lost 4 bases and 0 bases respectively, with 19 bases between them. The CDR3 has 18 amino acids. CDR3 sequence reads: CARSPPRGVKATNEKLFF. CDR3 DNA: TGTGCCAGAAGCCCCCCGCGGGGGGTTAAGGCAACTAATGAAAAACTGTTTTTT.

The rearrangement joins TRBV5-1 to TRBJ1-1; TRBD1 matches 7 bases. V gave up 4 bases and J gave up 1 base; unmatched junction bases: 7. The CDR3 has 15 amino acids. Germline V lookup: CDR1 SGHRS, CDR2 YFSETQ. The CDR3 loop reads CASSASGTANTEAFF. The CDR3 nucleotides read TGCGCCAGCAGCGCCTCCGGGACAGCGAACACTGAAGCTTTCTTT.

The rearrangement links TRBV9 to TRBJ2-2; D remains ambiguous. Germline CDR1 and CDR2: SGDLS and YYNGEE. The CDR3 totals 14 residues. V gave up 0 bases and J gave up 6 bases, with 9 bases separating them. CDR3 region: CASSVATYPGELFF. CDR3 sequence (DNA): TGTGCCAGCAGCGTAGCAACCTATCCCGGGGAGCTGTTTTTT.

The J gene is TRBJ2-7, the V gene TRBV11-2; D is uncertain. The germline CDR1 and CDR2 sequences are SGHAT and FQNNGV. V dropped 5 bases and J dropped 0 bases, with 8 bases sitting between them. This CDR3 has 13 amino acids. The CDR3 spells CASSNSLSYEQYF. The CDR3, as DNA: TGTGCCAGCAGCAACTCCCTCTCCTACGAGCAGTACTTC.

V and J are TRBV27 and TRBJ2-1; 9 nucleotides match TRBD1. The CDR3 length is 13 residues. The junction had 9 bases not matched to a gene; V was cut back by 7 bases and J by 11 bases. Germline CDR1 and CDR2: MNHEY and SMNVEV (reference sequence). The CDR3 sequence is CASTGTGKGKQFF. CDR3 bases: TGTGCCAGCACCGGGACAGGGAAGGGTAAGCAGTTCTTC.

The V gene is TRBV6-1, the J gene TRBJ2-7; the D gene is possibly TRBD1 (5 bases). CDR3 length: 15 residues. V lost 1 base and J lost 3, with 13 bases in between. CDR1 and CDR2 (germline): MNHNS, SASEGT. CDR3 nucleotide sequence: TGTGCCAGCAGTGAAGGGACAAGGTATATCTACGAGCAGTACTTC. It codes for CASSEGTRYIYEQYF.

The V call is TRBV4-3, the J call TRBJ1-4; D possibly corresponds to TRBD1 (5 bases). V lost 0 bases to trimming and J lost 0 bases, with 8 bases between them. The CDR3 totals 16 residues. CDR1 LGHNA and CDR2 YSLEER come from the germline V gene. The CDR3 coding sequence is TGCGCCAGCAGCCAAGATACGGGGGCAACTAATGAAAAACTGTTTTTT. Translation: CASSQDTGATNEKLFF.

The chain recombines TRBV28 with TRBJ2-7; TRBD1 matches at 7 bases. The junction had 4 bases not matched to a gene; V was cut back by 5 bases and J by 3 bases. The CDR3 totals 13 residues. Germline CDR1 MDHEN, CDR2 SYDVKM. Here the CDR3 reads CASSPGTDYEQYF. Here the CDR3 DNA reads TGTGCCAGCAGTCCTGGGACAGACTACGAGCAGTACTTC.

The chain combines TRBV27 with TRBJ2-1, with 9 bases aligning to TRBD1. V was pared by 2 bases and J by 1 base, with 3 bases of the junction left unmatched. Looked up from germline, CDR1 is MNHEY and CDR2 is SMNVEV (reference sequence). The CDR3 consists of 16 residues. CDR3 sequence (DNA): TGTGCCAGCAGTTTACACAGGGGGCGATCCTACAATGAGCAGTTCTTC. Its translation: CASSLHRGRSYNEQFF.

The chain couples TRBV30 to TRBJ1-2; maybe TRBD1 (5 bases). Germline V gene lookup returns CDR1 GTSNPN and CDR2 SVGIG (reference sequence). CDR3 length: 13 residues. With 6 bases removed from V and 3 bases from J, the gap between germline ends came to 14 bases. CDR3 nucleotide sequence: TGTGCCTGTTTAAGGGGTTCGGACTATGGCTACACCTTC. This codes for CACLRGSDYGYTF. The variable domain in full, with the rest retrieved from reference TRBV30 and TRBJ1-2, is SQTIHQWPATLVQPVGSPLSLECTVEGTSNPNLYWYRQAAGRGLQLLFYSVGIGQISSEVPQNLSASRPQDRQFILSSKKLLLSDSGFYLCACLRGSDYGYTFGSGTRLTVV.